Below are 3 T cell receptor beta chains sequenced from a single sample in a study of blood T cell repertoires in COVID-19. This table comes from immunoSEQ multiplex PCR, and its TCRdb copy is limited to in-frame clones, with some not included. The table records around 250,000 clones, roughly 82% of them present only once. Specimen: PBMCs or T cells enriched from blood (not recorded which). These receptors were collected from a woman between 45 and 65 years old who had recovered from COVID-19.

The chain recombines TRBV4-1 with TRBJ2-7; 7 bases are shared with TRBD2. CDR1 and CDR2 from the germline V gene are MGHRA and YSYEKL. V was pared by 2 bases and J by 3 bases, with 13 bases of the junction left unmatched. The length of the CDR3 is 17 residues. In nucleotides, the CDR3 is TGCGCCAGCAGCCAAACTACCCGCGGGAGTAAGTTCTACGAGCAGTACTTC. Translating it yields CASSQTTRGSKFYEQYF.

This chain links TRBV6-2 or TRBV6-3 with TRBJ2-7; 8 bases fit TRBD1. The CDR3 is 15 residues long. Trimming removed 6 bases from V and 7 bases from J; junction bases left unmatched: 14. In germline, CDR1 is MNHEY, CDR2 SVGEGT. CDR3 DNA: TGTGCCAGCAGCCCTCGTGGACAGGGCCTGATAGAGCAGTACTTC. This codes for CASSPRGQGLIEQYF.

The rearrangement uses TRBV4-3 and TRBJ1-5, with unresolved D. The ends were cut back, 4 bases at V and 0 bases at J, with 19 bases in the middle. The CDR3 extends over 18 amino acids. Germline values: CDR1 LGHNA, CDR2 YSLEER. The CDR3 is CASSPPYPLPYSNQPQHF. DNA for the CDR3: TGCGCCAGCAGCCCCCCTTACCCTTTACCCTATAGCAATCAGCCCCAGCATTTT.